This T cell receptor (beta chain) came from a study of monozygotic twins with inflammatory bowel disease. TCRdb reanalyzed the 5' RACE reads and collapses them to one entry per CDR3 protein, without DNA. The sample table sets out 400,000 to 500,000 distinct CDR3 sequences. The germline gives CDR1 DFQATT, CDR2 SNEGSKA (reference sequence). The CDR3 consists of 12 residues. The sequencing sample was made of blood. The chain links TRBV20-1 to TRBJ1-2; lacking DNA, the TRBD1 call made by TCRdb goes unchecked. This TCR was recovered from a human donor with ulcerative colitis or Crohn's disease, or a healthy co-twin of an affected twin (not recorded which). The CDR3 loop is CSAKTGLYGYTF.